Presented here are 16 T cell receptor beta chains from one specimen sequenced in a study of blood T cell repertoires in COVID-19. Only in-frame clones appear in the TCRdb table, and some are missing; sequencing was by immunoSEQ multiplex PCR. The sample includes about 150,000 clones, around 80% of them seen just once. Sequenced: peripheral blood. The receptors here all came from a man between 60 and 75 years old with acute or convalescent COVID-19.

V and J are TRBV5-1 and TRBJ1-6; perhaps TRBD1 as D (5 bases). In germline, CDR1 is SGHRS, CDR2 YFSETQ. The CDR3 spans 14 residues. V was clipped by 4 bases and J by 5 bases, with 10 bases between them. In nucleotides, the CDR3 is TGCGCCAGCAGCGGGGCAGTTAATAATTCACCCCTCCACTTT. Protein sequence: CASSGAVNNSPLHF. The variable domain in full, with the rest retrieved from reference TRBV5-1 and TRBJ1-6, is KAGVTQTPRYLIKTRGQQVTLSCSPISGHRSVSWYQQTPGQGLQFLFEYFSETQRNKGNFPGRFSGRQFSNSRSEMNVSTLELGDSALYLCASSGAVNNSPLHFGNGTRLTVT.

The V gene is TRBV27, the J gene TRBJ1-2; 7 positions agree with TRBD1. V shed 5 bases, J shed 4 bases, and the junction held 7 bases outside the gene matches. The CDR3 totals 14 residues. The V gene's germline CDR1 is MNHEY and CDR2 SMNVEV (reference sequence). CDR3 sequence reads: CASSPIQGLYGYTF. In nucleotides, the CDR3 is TGTGCCAGCAGTCCGATACAGGGGCTCTATGGCTACACCTTC.

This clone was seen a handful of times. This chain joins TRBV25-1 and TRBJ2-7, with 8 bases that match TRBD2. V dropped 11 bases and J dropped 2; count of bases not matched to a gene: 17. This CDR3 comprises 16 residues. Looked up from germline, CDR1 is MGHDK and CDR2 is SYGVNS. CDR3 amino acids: CAASRSGGRGAYEQYF. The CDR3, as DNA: TGTGCCGCGAGCCGGTCGGGAGGGCGAGGAGCCTACGAGCAGTACTTC.

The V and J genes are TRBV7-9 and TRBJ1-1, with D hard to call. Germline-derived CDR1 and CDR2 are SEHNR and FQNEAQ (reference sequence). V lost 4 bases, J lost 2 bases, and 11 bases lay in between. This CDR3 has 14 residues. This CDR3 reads CASSWSSFNTEAFF. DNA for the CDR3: TGTGCCAGCAGCTGGTCCAGTTTCAACACTGAAGCTTTCTTT.

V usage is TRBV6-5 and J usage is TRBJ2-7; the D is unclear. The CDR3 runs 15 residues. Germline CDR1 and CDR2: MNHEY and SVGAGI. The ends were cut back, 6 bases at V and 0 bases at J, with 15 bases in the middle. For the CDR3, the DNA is TGTGCCAGCAGCGCAACACGATTAAGCTCCTACGAGCAGTACTTC. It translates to CASSATRLSSYEQYF.

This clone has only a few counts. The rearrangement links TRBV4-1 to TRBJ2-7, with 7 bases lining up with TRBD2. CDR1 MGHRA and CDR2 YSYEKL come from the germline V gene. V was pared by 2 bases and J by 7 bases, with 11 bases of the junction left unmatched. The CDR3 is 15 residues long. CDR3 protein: CASSQSLASTREQYF. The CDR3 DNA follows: TGCGCCAGCAGCCAATCACTAGCGAGTACGCGAGAGCAGTACTTC.

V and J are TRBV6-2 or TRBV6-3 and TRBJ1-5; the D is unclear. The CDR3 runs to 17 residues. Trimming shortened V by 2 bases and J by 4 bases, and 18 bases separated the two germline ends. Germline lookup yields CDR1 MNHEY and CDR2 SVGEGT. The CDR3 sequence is CASSYTRRASQNQPQHF. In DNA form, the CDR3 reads TGTGCCAGCAGTTACACAAGGAGGGCCTCCCAAAATCAGCCCCAGCATTTT.

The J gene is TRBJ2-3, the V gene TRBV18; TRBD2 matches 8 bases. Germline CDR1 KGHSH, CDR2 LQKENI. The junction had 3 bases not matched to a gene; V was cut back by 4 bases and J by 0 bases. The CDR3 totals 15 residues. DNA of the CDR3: TGTGCCAGCTCACAACTAGCGGAGAGCACAGATACGCAGTATTTT. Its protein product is CASSQLAESTDTQYF.

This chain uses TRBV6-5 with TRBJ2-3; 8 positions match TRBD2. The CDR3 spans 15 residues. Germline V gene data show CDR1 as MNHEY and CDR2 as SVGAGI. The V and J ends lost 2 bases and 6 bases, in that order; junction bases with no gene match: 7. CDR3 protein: CASSYALAGADTQYF. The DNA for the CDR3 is TGTGCCAGCAGTTACGCTCTAGCGGGCGCCGATACGCAGTATTTT.

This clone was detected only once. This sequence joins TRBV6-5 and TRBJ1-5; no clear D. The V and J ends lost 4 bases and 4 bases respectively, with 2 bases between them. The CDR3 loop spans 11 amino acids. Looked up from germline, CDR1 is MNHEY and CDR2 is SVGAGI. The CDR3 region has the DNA TGTGCCAGCAGTTCTAATCAGCCCCAGCATTTT. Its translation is CASSSNQPQHF.

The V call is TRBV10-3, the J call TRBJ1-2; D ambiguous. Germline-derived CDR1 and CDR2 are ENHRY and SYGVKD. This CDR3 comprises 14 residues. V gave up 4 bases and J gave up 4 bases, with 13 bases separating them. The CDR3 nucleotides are TGTGCCATCAGTGTTGAGGGTTTCAGCTATGGCTACACCTTC. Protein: CAISVEGFSYGYTF.

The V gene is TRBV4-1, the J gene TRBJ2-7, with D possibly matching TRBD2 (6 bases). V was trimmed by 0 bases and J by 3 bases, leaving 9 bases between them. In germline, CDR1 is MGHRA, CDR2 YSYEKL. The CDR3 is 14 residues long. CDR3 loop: CASSQELGGYEQYF. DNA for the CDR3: TGCGCCAGCAGCCAAGAATTGGGGGGCTACGAGCAGTACTTC.

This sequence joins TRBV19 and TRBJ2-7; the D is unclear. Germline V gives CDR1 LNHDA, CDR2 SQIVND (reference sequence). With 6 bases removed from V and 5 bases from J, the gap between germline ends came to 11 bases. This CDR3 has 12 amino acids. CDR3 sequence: CASSQQQHEQYF. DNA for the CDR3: TGTGCCAGTAGCCAACAGCAACACGAGCAGTACTTC.

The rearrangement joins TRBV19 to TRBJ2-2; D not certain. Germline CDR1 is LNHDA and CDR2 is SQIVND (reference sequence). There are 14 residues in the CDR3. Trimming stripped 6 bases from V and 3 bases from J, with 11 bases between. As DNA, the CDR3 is TGTGCCAGTAGCTTCCAGACATACACCGGGGAGCTGTTTTTT. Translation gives CASSFQTYTGELFF.

CDR3 bases: TGTGCCAGCAGTTTAATTACCCAGGGGCAGTACTTC. As protein: CASSLITQGQYF. The chain uses TRBV28 and TRBJ2-7; maybe TRBD1 (5 bases). Trimming pared 2 bases from V and 9 bases from J, leaving 11 bases between. The CDR3 contains 12 residues. Germline V lookup: CDR1 MDHEN, CDR2 SYDVKM. Complete variable domain (other parts from reference TRBV28 and TRBJ2-7): DVKVTQSSRYLVKRTGEKVFLECVQDMDHENMFWYRQDPGLGLRLIYFSYDVKMKEKGDIPEGYSVSREKKERFSLILESASTNQTSMYLCASSLITQGQYFGPGTRLTVT.

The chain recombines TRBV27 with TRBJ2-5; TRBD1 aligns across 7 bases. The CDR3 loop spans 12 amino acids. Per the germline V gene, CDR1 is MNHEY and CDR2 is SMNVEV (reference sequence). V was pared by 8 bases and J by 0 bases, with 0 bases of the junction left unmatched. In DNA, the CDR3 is TGTGCCAGCCAGGGGGACCAAGAGACCCAGTACTTC. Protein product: CASQGDQETQYF.